This T cell receptor (beta chain) was found in a study of shared clonotypes between healthy human individuals. Study details: The study used three CD4 naive, three CD4 memory, two CD8 naive and one CD8 memory plate per donor.

General study points: Since donors were few, the genetic and exposure-history diversity represented was limited.

The authors' processing: ImmunoSEQ supplied junction-only sequences lacking quality scores, so filtering was different. Assay: immunoSEQ multiplex PCR; the TCRdb copy retains only in-frame clones and omits some. Clone size and the V and J calls come from that table; the DNA yielded D and trimming. Among about 690,000 clones listed, roughly 91% were seen once. To note about this clone: The antigen remains unidentified.

Germline CDR1 and CDR2: MNHEY and SMNVEV (reference sequence). CDR3 length equals 14 residues. The V and J ends lost 3 bases and 2 bases respectively, with 11 bases between them. The study drew all its donors from Caucasian adults living in Nashville, Tennessee. The sequence derives from a man younger than 35 in good health. Some clones in this sample may be carry-over from other donors' samples. Sequenced material: memory CD8+ T cells from PBMCs. Subset specified: CD45RO+ cells pooled with CCR7-negative TemRA cells. The chain joins TRBV27 to TRBJ2-7, with D hard to call. The CDR3 DNA sequence: TGTGCCAGCAGTTTGAGAAGAAACCCCTACGAGCAGTACTTC. It yields the protein CASSLRRNPYEQYF.